The source of this T cell receptor (beta chain) is a study of shared clonotypes between healthy human individuals. The overall study: A donor's plate count was three for CD4 naive and three for CD4 memory; CD8 naive had two and CD8 memory one.

Study results and caveats: Only blood underwent sampling, and tissue repertoires likely differ. Large depth notwithstanding, sorted-subset sequencing proved incomplete by rarefaction.

Naive CD8 cells lacked CD45RO and underwent positive selection for CCR7, leaving out terminally differentiated effector memory CD45RA+ cells. Using 200 ng DNA, 30,000 or so T cell genomes, the sorted-subset replicate PCRs were run. Clones were sequenced by immunoSEQ multiplex PCR, and TCRdb holds only the in-frame ones, with some missing. This repertoire shows millions of clones, about 95% found once; its top ten account for 1% to 1.3%. The ends lost 4 bases at V and 8 bases at J; junction bases unmatched: 8. This CDR3 has 15 amino acids. Looked up from germline, CDR1 is LGHNA and CDR2 is YSLEER. Concerning this clone itself: Its antigen is unknown.

The origin of this receptor is a man between 18 and 29 years old in good health. Sequencing was done on a sample of naive CD8+ T cells sorted from blood. J is TRBJ2-1 and V is TRBV4-3; 10 bases map to TRBD2. For the CDR3, the DNA is TGCGCCAGCAGCCCCGAGCGGGAGGGTCTCTATGAGCAGTTCTTC. As protein: CASSPEREGLYEQFF.